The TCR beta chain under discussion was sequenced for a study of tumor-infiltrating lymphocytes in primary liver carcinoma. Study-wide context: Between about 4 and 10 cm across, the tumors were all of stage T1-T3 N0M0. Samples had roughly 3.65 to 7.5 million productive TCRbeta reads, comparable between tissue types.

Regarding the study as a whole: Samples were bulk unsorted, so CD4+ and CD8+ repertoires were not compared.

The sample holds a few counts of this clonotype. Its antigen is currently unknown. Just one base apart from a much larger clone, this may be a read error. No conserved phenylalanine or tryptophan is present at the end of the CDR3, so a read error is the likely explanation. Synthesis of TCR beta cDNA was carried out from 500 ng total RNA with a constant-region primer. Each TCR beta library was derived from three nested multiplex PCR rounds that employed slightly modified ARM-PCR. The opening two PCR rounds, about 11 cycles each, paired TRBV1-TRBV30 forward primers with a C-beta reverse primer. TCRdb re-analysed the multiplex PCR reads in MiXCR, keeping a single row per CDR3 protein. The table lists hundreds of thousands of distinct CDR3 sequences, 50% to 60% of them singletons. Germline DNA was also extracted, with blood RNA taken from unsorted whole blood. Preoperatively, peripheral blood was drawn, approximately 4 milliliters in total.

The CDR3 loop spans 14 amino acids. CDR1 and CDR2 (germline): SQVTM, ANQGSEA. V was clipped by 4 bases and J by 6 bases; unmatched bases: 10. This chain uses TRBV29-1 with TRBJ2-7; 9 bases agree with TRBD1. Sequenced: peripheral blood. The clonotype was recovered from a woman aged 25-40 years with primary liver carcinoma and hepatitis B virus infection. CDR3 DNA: TGCAGCGTTGTAGGACAGGGGAAAGAAGGCGAGCAGTACCTC. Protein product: CSVVGQGKEGEQYL.